This T cell receptor beta chain derives from a study of molecular identifiers for immune sequencing clone quantification. At the level of the study: Replicates partitioned RNA from approximately 20,000 or 98,000 naive CD8 cells into five parts, sequencing four.

The length of the CDR3 is 17 residues. V dropped 1 base and J dropped 7 bases, with 19 bases sitting between them. Per the germline V gene, CDR1 is LGHNA and CDR2 is YSLEER. TCRdb re-analysed the PCR reads in MiXCR, keeping a single row per CDR3 protein. The repertoire has about 630,000 distinct CDR3 sequences, 25% of them found once; the top ten carry about 0.78%. This clonotype came up a few times. This may arise from a read error, as a much more abundant clone is one base away. This receptor was identified in a human donor in good health. Some libraries in this study had Jurkat cell RNA spiked in. The chain employs TRBV4-3 and TRBJ1-4, with a tentative D call TRBD1 (6 bases). Specimen: naive CD8+ T cells from blood, with Jurkat cell RNA spiked in. Noted subset: FACS-sorted CD8+CD4-CCR7+CD45RA+ naive T cells. The CDR3 DNA sequence: TGCGCCAGCAGCCAAGCCACCGCCGGGGGCATCTCTGAAAAACTGTTTTTT. Its protein product is CASSQATAGGISEKLFF.